This T cell receptor beta chain was sequenced for a study of T cell repertoires in cytomegalovirus infection (dated by TCRdb to the late 2010s). Broadly, across the study: Peptide stimulations targeted recently identified HLA-C-restricted CMV epitopes, whose presentation resists viral immunomodulation, together with well-studied HLA-B-restricted epitopes. Donor HLA type was relevant to the analysis, as public TCR beta signatures indicated carriage of CMV infection together with the matching HLA type. Points the paper makes about the study in general: In both this cohort and an independent cohort of approximately 350 donors, the cumulative frequency of public TCR beta family members distinguished carriers of CMV infection plus the relevant HLA type. In the ex vivo response, HLA-C-restricted CMV-specific TCR beta clonotypes were dominant, and in two of eight donors the single most frequent clonotype came from this HLA-C-restricted group.

Reading the germline V gene gives CDR1 SNHLY and CDR2 FYNNEI. There are 14 amino acids in the CDR3, from cysteine to phenylalanine inclusive. The CDR3 DNA has 42 bases and is translated from base 1. V lost 1 base and J lost 0 bases; the stretch between them is 6 bases long. Ten or more counts support this clonotype. Its antigen remains unidentified. No much larger clone is present one base from it, and per-base qualities are unavailable. The treatment or condition label here, explained by the study, means: in vitro stimulation with specific CMV peptide epitopes to enrich CMV-specific T cells. TCRdb lists the instrument as Illumina HiSeq 1500. TCRdb trimmed the raw reads at Q25, called clones with MiXCR and kept productive beta chains. For every CDR3 protein sequence, its rows merge into one entry that carries the most common genes and DNA. The sample table shows about 140,000 distinct CDR3 sequences, and approximately 30% are seen once. The top ten hold roughly 50% of the sample.

The sequence joins TRBV2 to TRBJ1-2; a confident D gene designation cannot be given. The material sequenced was CD8+ T cells from cultured PBMCs, taken from culture after CMV antigen stimulation. This receptor was identified in a human donor in good health (CMV status not recorded). Some clones in this sample may be carry-over from other donors' samples. The DNA sequence is as follows: TGTGCCAGCAGTGAAGGGATCACTAACTATGGCTACACCTTC. Protein translation: CASSEGITNYGYTF.